The clone carrying this T cell receptor beta chain was picked up many times. A TCRbeta library incorporating unique molecular identifiers was prepared. TCRdb recomputed calls from the PCR reads with MiXCR, one row per CDR3 protein. The sample contains over 120,000 distinct CDR3 sequences, 8% to 10% of which appear only once. This entry is derived from a study of T-cell reconstitution after alpha-beta-depleted transplantation in children. The CDR3 covers 12 residues. Trimming shortened V by 4 bases and J by 7 bases, and 8 bases separated the two germline ends. CDR1 is ENHRY and CDR2 is SYGVKD in the germline V gene.

This specimen consisted of PBMCs, mostly from graft donor cells, obtained 180 days after TCRalphabeta/CD19-depleted stem cell transplant. The TCR originated in a female patient aged 2-15 years who had a stem cell transplant for congenital amegakaryocytic thrombocytopenia, so the T cells may come from the graft donor. J is TRBJ1-3 and V is TRBV10-3; D gene unclear. Here the CDR3 DNA reads TGTGCCATCAGTGTGACGGCGAACACCATATATTTT. Protein sequence: CAISVTANTIYF.